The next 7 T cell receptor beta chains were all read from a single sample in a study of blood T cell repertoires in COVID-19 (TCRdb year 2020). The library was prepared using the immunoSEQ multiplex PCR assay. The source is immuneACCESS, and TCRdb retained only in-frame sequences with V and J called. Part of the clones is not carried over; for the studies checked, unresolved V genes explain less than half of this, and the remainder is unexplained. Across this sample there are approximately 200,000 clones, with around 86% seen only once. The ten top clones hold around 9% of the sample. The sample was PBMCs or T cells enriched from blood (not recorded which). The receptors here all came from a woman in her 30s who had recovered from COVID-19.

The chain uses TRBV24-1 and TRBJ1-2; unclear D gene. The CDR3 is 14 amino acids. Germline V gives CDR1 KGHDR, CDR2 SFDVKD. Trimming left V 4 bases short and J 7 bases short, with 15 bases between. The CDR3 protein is CATSDGGWEVGYTF. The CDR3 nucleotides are TGTGCCACCAGTGACGGAGGGTGGGAAGTTGGCTACACCTTC.

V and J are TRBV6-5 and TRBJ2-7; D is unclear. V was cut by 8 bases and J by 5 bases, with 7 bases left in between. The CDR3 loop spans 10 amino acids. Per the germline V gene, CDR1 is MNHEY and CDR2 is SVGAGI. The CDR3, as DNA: TGTGCCAGCCGAGGAAACGAGCAGTACTTC. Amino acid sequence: CASRGNEQYF.

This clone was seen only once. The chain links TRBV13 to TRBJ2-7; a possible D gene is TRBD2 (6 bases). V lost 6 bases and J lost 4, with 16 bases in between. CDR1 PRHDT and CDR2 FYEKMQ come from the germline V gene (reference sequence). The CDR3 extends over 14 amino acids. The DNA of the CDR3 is TGTGCCAGCAGTACCGGGACTCGCGCTTACGAGCAGTACTTC. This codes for CASSTGTRAYEQYF.

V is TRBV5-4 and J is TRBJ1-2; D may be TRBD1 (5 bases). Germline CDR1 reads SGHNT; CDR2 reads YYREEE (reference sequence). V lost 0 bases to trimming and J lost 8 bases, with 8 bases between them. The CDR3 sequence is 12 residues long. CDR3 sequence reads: CASSLGRGGYTF. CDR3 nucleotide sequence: TGTGCCAGCAGCTTGGGTAGGGGAGGCTACACCTTC. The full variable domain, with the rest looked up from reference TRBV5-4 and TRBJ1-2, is ETGVTQSPTHLIKTRGQQVTLRCSSQSGHNTVSWYQQALGQGPQFIFQYYREEENGRGNFPPRFSGLQFPNYSSELNVNALELDDSALYLCASSLGRGGYTFGSGTRLTVV.

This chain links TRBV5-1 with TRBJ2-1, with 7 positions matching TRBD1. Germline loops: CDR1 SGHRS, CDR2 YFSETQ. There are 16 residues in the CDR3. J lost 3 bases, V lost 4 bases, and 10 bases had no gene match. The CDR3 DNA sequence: TGCGCCAGCAGCACCACAGGGGCGGTCCTCTACAATGAGCAGTTCTTC. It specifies CASSTTGAVLYNEQFF.

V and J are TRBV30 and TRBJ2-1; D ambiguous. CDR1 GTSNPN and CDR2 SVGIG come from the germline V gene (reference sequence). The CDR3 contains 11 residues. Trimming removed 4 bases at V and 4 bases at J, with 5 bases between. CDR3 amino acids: CAWTVYNEQFF. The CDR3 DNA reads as TGTGCCTGGACAGTATACAATGAGCAGTTCTTC.

CDR3 loop: CASSEGQGIKETQYF. CDR3 nucleotides: TGCGCCAGCAGCGAGGGACAGGGAATCAAAGAGACCCAGTACTTC. The gene calls are TRBV5-1 and TRBJ2-5; TRBD1 aligns across 9 bases. Germline V gene data show CDR1 as SGHRS and CDR2 as YFSETQ. J was trimmed by 3 bases and V by 4 bases; bases with no gene match: 7. The CDR3 loop spans 15 amino acids.